This T cell receptor (beta chain) stems from a study of TIL therapy for anti-PD-1-resistant metastatic lung cancer. Study-wide results and limits: Infused TIL clonotypes partially replaced the baseline blood repertoire, then decayed over months. This highly selected cohort may not generalize to typical lung cancer patients.

Time point indicated: pre-treatment sample, taken before nivolumab and TIL therapy. Stage 4 NSCLC adults joined between October 2017 and January 2020. The libraries were made with immunoSEQ v3. Libraries were prepared by immunoSEQ multiplex PCR; TCRdb keeps only in-frame clonotypes and omits some of them. The table shows around 59,000 clones, with approximately 69% occurring only once. As concerns this clone: Its antigen is still unknown.

The J segment lost 7 bases and the V segment lost 6 bases, leaving 8 bases of the junction unmatched. CDR3 length: 14 amino acids. Germline lookup yields CDR1 MNHEY and CDR2 SVGAGI. The sequenced sample was blood, obtained at baseline. The chain is built from TRBV6-5 and TRBJ1-5, with 8 bases aligning to TRBD1. This receptor was obtained from a person aged 25 to 80 with non-small cell lung cancer. The CDR3 reads CASSLDRAEQPQHF. In DNA, the CDR3 is TGTGCCAGCAGCTTGGACAGGGCGGAACAGCCCCAGCATTTT.